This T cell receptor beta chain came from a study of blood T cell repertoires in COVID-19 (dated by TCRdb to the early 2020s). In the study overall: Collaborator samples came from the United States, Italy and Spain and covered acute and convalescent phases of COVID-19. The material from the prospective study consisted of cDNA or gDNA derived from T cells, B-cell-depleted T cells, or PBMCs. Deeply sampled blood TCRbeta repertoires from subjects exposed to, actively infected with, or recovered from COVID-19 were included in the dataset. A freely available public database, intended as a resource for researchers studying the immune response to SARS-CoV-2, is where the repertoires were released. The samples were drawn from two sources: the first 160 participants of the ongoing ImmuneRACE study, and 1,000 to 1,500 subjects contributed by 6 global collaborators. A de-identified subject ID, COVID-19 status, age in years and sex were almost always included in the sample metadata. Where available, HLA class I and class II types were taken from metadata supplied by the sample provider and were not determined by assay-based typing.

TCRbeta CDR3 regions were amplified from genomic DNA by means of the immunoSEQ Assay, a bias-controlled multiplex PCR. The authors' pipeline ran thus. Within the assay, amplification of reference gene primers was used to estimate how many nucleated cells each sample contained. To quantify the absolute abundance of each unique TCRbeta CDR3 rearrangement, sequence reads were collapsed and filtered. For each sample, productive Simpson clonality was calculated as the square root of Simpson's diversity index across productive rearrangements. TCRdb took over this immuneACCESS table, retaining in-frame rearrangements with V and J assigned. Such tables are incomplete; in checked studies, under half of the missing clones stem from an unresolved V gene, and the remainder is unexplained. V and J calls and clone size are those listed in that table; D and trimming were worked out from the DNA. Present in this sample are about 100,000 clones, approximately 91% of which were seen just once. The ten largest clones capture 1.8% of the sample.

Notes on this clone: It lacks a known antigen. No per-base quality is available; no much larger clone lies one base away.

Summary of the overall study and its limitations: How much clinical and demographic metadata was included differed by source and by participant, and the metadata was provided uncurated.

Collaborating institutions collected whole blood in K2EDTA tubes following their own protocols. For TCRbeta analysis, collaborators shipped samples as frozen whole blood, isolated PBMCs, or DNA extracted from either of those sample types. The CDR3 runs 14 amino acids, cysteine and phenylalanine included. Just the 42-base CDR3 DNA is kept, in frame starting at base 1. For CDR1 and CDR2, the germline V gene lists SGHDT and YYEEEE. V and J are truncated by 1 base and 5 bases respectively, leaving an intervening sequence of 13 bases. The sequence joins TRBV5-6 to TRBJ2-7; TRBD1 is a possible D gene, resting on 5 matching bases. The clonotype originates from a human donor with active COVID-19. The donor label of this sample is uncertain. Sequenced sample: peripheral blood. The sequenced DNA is TGTGCCAGCAGCTTGCAGGGTATTGCCGACGAGCAGTACTTC. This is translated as CASSLQGIADEQYF.